The T cell receptor (beta chain) described here comes from a study of blood T cell repertoires in COVID-19. Study as a whole: Acute and convalescent COVID-19 specimens originated in the United States, Italy and Spain. T cells, B-cell-depleted T cells, or PBMCs provided the cDNA or gDNA that served as material.

Clinical histories supplied by participants themselves formed the basis of cohort assignment. Under the authors' procedure: Estimates of nucleated cell counts were drawn from the amplification of reference gene primers. The table came from immunoSEQ multiplex PCR; TCRdb's copy has only in-frame clones and leaves some out. V, J and clone size were drawn from that table, and D and trimming were deduced from the DNA. The sample carries more than 300,000 clones, more than 85% recorded once. The CDR3 is 14 amino acids. The germline CDR1 and CDR2 sequences are LNHDA and SQIVND (reference sequence). J lost 7 bases, V lost 5 bases, and 5 bases had no gene match.

The chain is built from TRBV19 and TRBJ2-2, with TRBD2 identical over 9 bases. Sequencing was carried out using PBMCs or T cells enriched from blood (not recorded which). The TCR comes from a woman between 40 and 50 years old who had been exposed to COVID-19. CDR3 DNA: TGTGCCAGTAGTGGTAGCGGGAGATACGGGGAGCTGTTTTTT. Encoded protein: CASSGSGRYGELFF.